These 9 T cell receptor beta chains came from one sample sequenced in a study of blood T cell repertoires in COVID-19. The table came from immunoSEQ multiplex PCR; TCRdb's copy has only in-frame clones and leaves some out. The table records roughly 200,000 clones, 83% of them present only once. Sequenced input: peripheral blood. Receptors originate from a man aged 40-50 years with active or convalescent COVID-19.

This clone was observed once. The rearrangement uses TRBV28 and TRBJ1-1; TRBD1 agrees at 8 bases. J was trimmed by 4 bases and V by 6 bases; bases with no gene match: 4. CDR3 length: 13 amino acids. Germline V CDR1 and CDR2: MDHEN, SYDVKM. The DNA of the CDR3 is TGTGCCAGCAGGGATACAGGGGGCACTGAAGCTTTCTTT. Residues: CASRDTGGTEAFF.

The chain couples TRBV5-6 to TRBJ1-1, with TRBD1 identical over 9 bases. This CDR3 comprises 15 residues. V lost 0 bases to trimming and J lost 4 bases; unmatched junction nucleotides: 4. Germline V gene lookup returns CDR1 SGHDT and CDR2 YYEEEE. CDR3 nucleotides: TGTGCCAGCAGCTTGGGGGACAGGGTGGGCACTGAAGCTTTCTTT. The encoded protein is CASSLGDRVGTEAFF.

The chain has TRBV19 and TRBJ2-3; 8 bases are a match to TRBD2. CDR1 is LNHDA and CDR2 is SQIVND in the germline V gene (reference sequence). The V gene end was trimmed by 7 bases and the J gene end by 3 bases; junction bases not matched to a gene: 9. CDR3 length equals 15 residues. CDR3 bases: TGTGCCAGTACCCAAGCGGGAGTGTATACAGATACGCAGTATTTT. This codes for CASTQAGVYTDTQYF.

The chain combines TRBV11-3 with TRBJ2-1; unclear D gene. This CDR3 spans 12 amino acids. Trimming left V 8 bases short and J 0 bases short, with 5 bases between. Per the germline V gene, CDR1 is SGHNT and CDR2 is YENEEA. CDR3 region: CASQFSYNEQFF. In DNA, the CDR3 is TGTGCCAGCCAGTTCTCCTACAATGAGCAGTTCTTC.

The rearrangement links TRBV2 to TRBJ1-6; maybe TRBD1 (5 bases). The length of the CDR3 is 15 residues. Germline V gene data show CDR1 as SNHLY and CDR2 as FYNNEI. V was pared by 7 bases and J by 4 bases, with 14 bases between. The CDR3 is CASTKIGTYNSPLHF. In nucleotides, the CDR3 is TGTGCCAGCACAAAAATAGGGACTTATAATTCACCCCTCCACTTT. Full variable domain (outside the CDR3, taken from reference TRBV2 and TRBJ1-6): EPEVTQTPSHQVTQMGQEVILRCVPISNHLYFYWYRQILGQKVEFLVSFYNNEISEKSEIFDDQFSVERPDGSNFTLKIRSTKLEDSAMYFCASTKIGTYNSPLHFGNGTRLTVT.

The rearrangement links TRBV4-1 to TRBJ2-2, with 7 bases lining up with TRBD2. The germline V gene encodes CDR1 MGHRA and CDR2 YSYEKL. V dropped 0 bases and J dropped 7; count of bases not matched to a gene: 2. The CDR3 spans 14 residues. Here the CDR3 reads CASSQERDYGELFF. The CDR3 DNA is TGCGCCAGCAGCCAAGAAAGGGACTACGGGGAGCTGTTTTTT.

V gene TRBV21-1 combines with J gene TRBJ2-7; the D call of TRBD1 is as the table states it, not checked on the DNA. TRBV21-1 is shown as a pseudogene. This CDR3 has 19 residues. DNA for the CDR3: TGTGCCAGCAGCAAAGGGACCCAAGACAGGTCTTCGGCGCCCAACGAGCAGTACTTC. As protein: CASSKGTQDRSSAPNEQYF.

This chain connects TRBV6-2 or TRBV6-3 to TRBJ2-3; 9 bases are shared with TRBD1. This CDR3 comprises 19 residues. The V gene end was trimmed by 0 bases and the J gene end by 0 bases; junction bases not matched to a gene: 10. The V gene's germline CDR1 is MNHEY and CDR2 SVGEGT. The CDR3 here is CASSYSSIFGTGSTDTQYF. In DNA form, the CDR3 reads TGTGCCAGCAGTTACTCTTCTATCTTCGGGACAGGGAGCACAGATACGCAGTATTTT.

On this clone itself: Other DNA sequences of this sample code for an identical CDR3. The V gene is TRBV6-5, the J gene TRBJ1-1; TRBD1 matches 12 bases. Germline assignment: CDR1 MNHEY and CDR2 SVGAGI. CDR3 length equals 15 residues. With 2 bases clipped from V and 4 bases from J, the junction kept 2 bases outside the gene matches. In DNA form, the CDR3 reads TGTGCCAGCAGTTACGGGACAGGGGGCAGCACTGAAGCTTTCTTT. Its protein product is CASSYGTGGSTEAFF.